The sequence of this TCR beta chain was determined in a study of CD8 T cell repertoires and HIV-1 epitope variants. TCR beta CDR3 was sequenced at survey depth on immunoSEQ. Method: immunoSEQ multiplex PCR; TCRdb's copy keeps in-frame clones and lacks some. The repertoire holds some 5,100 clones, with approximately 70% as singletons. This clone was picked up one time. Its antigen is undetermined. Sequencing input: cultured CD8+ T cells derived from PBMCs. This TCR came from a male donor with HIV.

CDR3 residues: CASSSQPSGRASFADTQYF. The CDR3 bases are TGTGCCAGCAGCTCTCAGCCTAGCGGGAGGGCAAGTTTTGCAGATACGCAGTATTTT. This chain connects TRBV7-6 to TRBJ2-3; 12 bases are shared with TRBD2. The germline gives CDR1 SGHVS, CDR2 FNYEAQ. This CDR3 has 19 amino acids. V dropped 4 bases and J dropped 4; count of bases not matched to a gene: 15.